These 22 T cell receptor beta chains originate from one sample sequenced in a study of PD-1 blockade in classical Hodgkin lymphoma. Relapse was seen in all patients after autologous stem cell transplantation, and brentuximab vedotin exposure was variable. Clones were sequenced by immunoSEQ multiplex PCR, and TCRdb holds only the in-frame ones, with some missing. Found here are approximately 100,000 clones, roughly 91% of them singletons; the top ten hold 6.6%. Sequencing was performed on peripheral blood mononuclear cells (PBMCs), taken before the second cycle of nivolumab. These receptors were collected from a human donor with classical Hodgkin lymphoma.

The chain recombines TRBV2 with TRBJ2-7; 8 bases align to TRBD2. The germline V gene encodes CDR1 SNHLY and CDR2 FYNNEI. The CDR3 sequence is 15 residues long. The ends lost 6 bases at V and 5 bases at J; junction bases unmatched: 12. The CDR3 DNA sequence: TGTGCCAGCAGCGCACGTGTAGCGGGGAACCACGAGCAGTACTTC. This gives the protein CASSARVAGNHEQYF.

As to this clone: The CDR3 ends on some other residue instead of the conserved phenylalanine or tryptophan, so this is likely a read error. V and J are TRBV6-5 and TRBJ2-7, with 7 nucleotides matching TRBD1. Germline CDR1 reads MNHEY; CDR2 reads SVGAGI. This CDR3 contains 15 residues. The V gene end was trimmed by 6 bases and the J gene end by 0 bases; junction bases not matched to a gene: 8. For the CDR3, the DNA is TGTGCCAGCAGAGTGACAGGGTCGTACTCCTACGAGCAGTACTAC. Protein sequence: CASRVTGSYSYEQYY.

The chain uses TRBV18 and TRBJ1-2; 8 nucleotides line up with TRBD1. Germline-derived CDR1 and CDR2 are KGHSH and LQKENI. The CDR3 consists of 15 residues. V was pared by 1 base and J by 3 bases, with 4 bases of the junction left unmatched. The CDR3 DNA follows: TGTGCCAGCTCACCACAACAGGGGGAGGACTATGGCTACACCTTC. It codes for CASSPQQGEDYGYTF.

The CDR3 nucleotides read TGTGCCTGGAGGGACGGCGACAATGAGCAGTTCTTC. It translates to CAWRDGDNEQFF. The V gene is TRBV30, the J gene TRBJ2-1; no firm D call. V was cut by 3 bases and J by 5 bases, with 8 bases left in between. This CDR3 is 12 amino acids long. CDR1 and CDR2 from the germline V gene are GTSNPN and SVGIG (reference sequence).

The rearrangement links TRBV5-1 to TRBJ2-3; TRBD2 matches 13 bases. The germline CDR1 and CDR2 sequences are SGHRS and YFSETQ. V gave up 4 bases and J gave up 0 bases; unmatched junction bases: 8. The length of the CDR3 is 18 residues. CDR3 amino acids: CASSRRTSGGTSTDTQYF. In DNA, the CDR3 is TGCGCCAGCAGCCGACGGACTAGCGGGGGAACTAGCACAGATACGCAGTATTTT.

The chain has TRBV7-9 and TRBJ1-5, with D possibly TRBD1 on 5 matching bases. The V gene's germline CDR1 is SEHNR and CDR2 FQNEAQ (reference sequence). Trimming left V 2 bases short and J 5 bases short, with 10 bases between. This CDR3 contains 14 residues. Here the CDR3 DNA reads TGTGCCAGCAGCTTAAGTACAGGATATCAGCCCCAGCATTTT. The encoded protein is CASSLSTGYQPQHF.

The rearrangement uses TRBV6-1 and TRBJ1-3; D unresolved. The CDR3 length is 15 residues. In germline, CDR1 is MNHNS, CDR2 SASEGT. Trimming took off 7 bases at V and 2 bases at J, with 15 bases between the two ends. The CDR3, as DNA: TGTGCCAGCAACCCGACTCGGATCGCTGGAAACACCATATATTTT. It is translated as CASNPTRIAGNTIYF.

This chain uses TRBV11-2 with TRBJ2-5; 7 bases match TRBD2. The V gene's germline CDR1 is SGHAT and CDR2 FQNNGV. This CDR3 is built from 11 residues. V was clipped by 1 base and J by 10 bases; unmatched bases: 0. CDR3 in DNA: TGTGCCAGCAGCTTAGGGGGGGGCCAGTACTTC. It yields the protein CASSLGGGQYF.

This clone appeared a single time. V and J are TRBV19 and TRBJ1-2, with D uncertain. The germline V and J ends were trimmed by 5 bases and 8 bases, with 30 bases remaining between them. CDR1 and CDR2 (germline): LNHDA, SQIVND (reference sequence). CDR3 length: 18 residues. The CDR3 DNA follows: TGTGCCAGTAGTCGCAGGCGGGCTTCAGAGGGCAAGGGAGAAGGCTACACCTTC. Its protein product is CASSRRRASEGKGEGYTF.

This clone appeared a single time. V usage is TRBV14 and J usage is TRBJ2-7; tentative D call: TRBD1 (6 bases). Germline V gene data show CDR1 as SGHDN and CDR2 as FVKESK. V lost 3 bases and J 5 bases, leaving 8 bases between the germline ends. There are 12 residues in the CDR3. CDR3 protein: CASSQGADEQYF. CDR3 sequence (DNA): TGTGCCAGCAGCCAGGGGGCAGACGAGCAGTACTTC.

This clone has only one observation. This chain links TRBV11-2 with TRBJ1-2; D is unresolved. The V end was cut by 4 bases, the J end by 2 bases, with 11 bases between. Germline CDR1 SGHAT, CDR2 FQNNGV. This CDR3 is built from 14 residues. CDR3 sequence (DNA): TGTGCCAGCAGCTACGGACGGGTGAACTATGGCTACACCTTC. Its translation: CASSYGRVNYGYTF.

This chain uses TRBV27 with TRBJ2-1; TRBD1 might be the D (6 bases). Germline V gives CDR1 MNHEY, CDR2 SMNVEV (reference sequence). CDR3 length equals 13 residues. V dropped 6 bases and J dropped 11 bases, with 17 bases sitting between them. The CDR3 DNA sequence: TGTGCCAGCAGGACAGGTACAGTCCATAAGCAGTTCTTC. It codes for CASRTGTVHKQFF.

This sequence joins TRBV7-2 and TRBJ2-5; TRBD2 might be the D (5 bases). Germline CDR1 is SGHTA and CDR2 is FQGNSA. V was cut by 3 bases and J by 5 bases, with 13 bases left in between. The CDR3 totals 14 residues. The CDR3 protein is CASSFSSGMETQYF. DNA of the CDR3: TGTGCCAGCAGCTTTAGTTCGGGGATGGAGACCCAGTACTTC.

The chain carries TRBV5-4 and TRBJ2-7, with 7 bases aligning to TRBD2. Germline V gene data show CDR1 as SGHNT and CDR2 as YYREEE (reference sequence). With V trimmed by 2 bases and J by 4 bases, 12 bases remained unmatched. The CDR3 loop spans 16 amino acids. This CDR3 reads CASSFHFTSAKYEQYF. As DNA, the CDR3 is TGTGCCAGCAGCTTCCATTTTACTAGCGCGAAATACGAGCAGTACTTC.

The count of this clone is one. The chain has TRBV7-6 and TRBJ1-2; TRBD1 matches at 9 bases. J was trimmed by 8 bases and V by 5 bases; bases with no gene match: 6. CDR3 length: 13 residues. From germline, CDR1 is SGHVS and CDR2 FNYEAQ. The CDR3 spells CASSPGQGEGYTF. The DNA for the CDR3 is TGTGCCAGCAGCCCGGGACAGGGAGAGGGCTACACCTTC.

This chain uses TRBV28 with TRBJ2-5; a possible D gene is TRBD1 (6 bases). V was cut by 8 bases and J by 0 bases, with 10 bases left in between. Germline CDR1 MDHEN, CDR2 SYDVKM. The CDR3 contains 13 residues. CDR3 region: CASDDRHQETQYF. Written as DNA, the CDR3 is TGTGCCAGCGACGACAGGCACCAAGAGACCCAGTACTTC.

This chain connects TRBV27 to TRBJ2-6; D assignment may be TRBD1 or TRBD2 (5 bases each). CDR1 is MNHEY, CDR2 SMNVEV, per germline (reference sequence). CDR3 length: 16 residues. With 0 bases removed from V and 5 bases from J, the gap between germline ends came to 11 bases. The DNA of the CDR3 is TGTGCCAGCAGTTTATCCGCCGGGGCCTGGGCCAACGTCCTGACTTTC. Its protein product is CASSLSAGAWANVLTF.

The chain has TRBV18 and TRBJ1-2; 7 nucleotides match TRBD1. The germline V gene encodes CDR1 KGHSH and CDR2 LQKENI. J gave up 12 bases and V 3 bases, and 10 bases lay outside the gene matches. The CDR3 has 13 amino acids. The CDR3 DNA reads TGTGCCAGCTCACCTACAGGGGAGGTCGGGAACACCTTC. Protein product: CASSPTGEVGNTF.

The chain joins TRBV30 to TRBJ1-4; tentative D call: TRBD1 (5 bases). V gave up 1 base and J gave up 7 bases, with 10 bases separating them. Germline-derived CDR1 and CDR2 are GTSNPN and SVGIG (reference sequence). CDR3 length: 13 amino acids. DNA for the CDR3: TGTGCCTGGAGTGCCAGGGACGGTGAAAAACTGTTTTTT. The encoded protein is CAWSARDGEKLFF.

The V gene is TRBV10-2, the J gene TRBJ2-1; TRBD1 matches 8 bases. Trimming at V came to 6 bases and at J to 1 base, leaving 2 bases not matched to a gene. Germline V CDR1 and CDR2: WSHSY, SAAADI. This CDR3 comprises 14 residues. DNA of the CDR3: TGCGCCAGCAGGGGGACAGGATCCTACAATGAGCAGTTCTTC. Protein sequence: CASRGTGSYNEQFF.

This clone was recorded only once. The chain employs TRBV18 and TRBJ2-3; 12 bases agree with TRBD2. The ends lost 5 bases at V and 1 base at J; junction bases unmatched: 10. Germline values: CDR1 KGHSH, CDR2 LQKENI. There are 18 residues in the CDR3. CDR3 in amino acids: CASSSRLAGVGGTDTQYF. DNA of the CDR3: TGTGCCAGCTCATCGCGACTAGCGGGGGTCGGAGGCACAGATACGCAGTATTTT.

CDR3 DNA: TGTGCCAGCAGTTACGGGGGGGTTGGCTACACCTTC. It translates to CASSYGGVGYTF. This chain joins TRBV6-6 and TRBJ1-2, with a weak D call TRBD1 (5 bases). Per germline, CDR1 MNHNY and CDR2 SVGAGI (reference sequence). The length of the CDR3 is 12 residues. The V and J ends lost 2 bases and 7 bases respectively, with 8 bases between them.